This is a list of T cell receptor beta chains from one sample in a study of T cell repertoires in cytomegalovirus infection. TCRdb itself ran the reads through MiXCR, one entry per CDR3 protein. The data contain under 350,000 distinct CDR3 sequences, around 9.1% of them seen just once; the ten biggest clones take up around 2.4%. The specimen sequenced was PBMCs. All receptors come from a human donor in good health (CMV status not recorded). Some clones in this sample may be carry-over from other donors' samples. The CDR3 runs from the conserved cysteine through the conserved F or W. Each record gives: clone size, J gene, V gene, D gene, CDR3 DNA, CDR3 protein. The D gene is left open where the match is weak. The size entry is marked missing in some rows and otherwise reads once, few, many or a size class.

abundance: many; j_gene: TRBJ1-2; v_gene: TRBV7-7; d_gene: TRBD1; CDR3nt: TGTGCTAGCAGCCCCCTCCGGGACAGCTATGGCTACACCTTC; CDR3aa: CASSPLRDSYGYTF
abundance: many; j_gene: TRBJ2-3; v_gene: TRBV19; d_gene: TRBD2; CDR3nt: TGTGCCAGTACCCGGACTAGCGGGGTATCGGGCACAGATACGCAGTATTTT; CDR3aa: CASTRTSGVSGTDTQYF
abundance: many; j_gene: TRBJ2-1; v_gene: TRBV5-4; d_gene: TRBD2; CDR3nt: TGTGCCAGCAGCCAAACACTAGCGGGGGGCTACAATGAGCAGTTCTTC; CDR3aa: CASSQTLAGGYNEQFF
abundance: many; j_gene: TRBJ2-3; v_gene: TRBV7-2; d_gene: TRBD1; CDR3nt: TGTGCCAGCACCCCGAGAGGGACAGACTTCACAGATACGCAGTATTTT; CDR3aa: CASTPRGTDFTDTQYF
abundance: many; j_gene: TRBJ2-7; v_gene: TRBV14; d_gene: -; CDR3nt: TGTGCCAGCAGCCAAGAGTCCAGATTCCCGGACGAGCAGTACTTC; CDR3aa: CASSQESRFPDEQYF
abundance: many; j_gene: TRBJ2-1; v_gene: TRBV6-6; d_gene: TRBD2; CDR3nt: TGTGCCAGCAGTTACTACGCTAGCGGGGGGTCCTTTAATAGCTCCTACAATGAGCAGTTCTTC; CDR3aa: CASSYYASGGSFNSSYNEQFF
abundance: -; j_gene: TRBJ2-7; v_gene: TRBV5-4; d_gene: -; CDR3nt: TGTGCCAGCAGCAAGGCGGGACAGATCTACGAGCAGTACTTC; CDR3aa: CASSKAGQIYEQYF
abundance: -; j_gene: TRBJ1-2; v_gene: TRBV13; d_gene: TRBD1; CDR3nt: TGTGCCAGCAGCACCGGGACAGGGGACACTAACTATGGCTACACCTTC; CDR3aa: CASSTGTGDTNYGYTF
abundance: many; j_gene: TRBJ1-1; v_gene: TRBV29-1; d_gene: -; CDR3nt: TGCAGCGTTGTAACAGTCACTGAAGCTTTCTTT; CDR3aa: CSVVTVTEAFF
abundance: many; j_gene: TRBJ1-1; v_gene: TRBV4-1; d_gene: -; CDR3nt: TGCGCCAGCAGCCAAGATCGGGCCTCGGGACTGTACACTGAAGCTTTCTTT; CDR3aa: CASSQDRASGLYTEAFF
abundance: medium-sized; j_gene: TRBJ1-6; v_gene: TRBV7-2; d_gene: -; CDR3nt: TGTGCCAGCAGCTTGGGGGGCGCGACCGTCTCACCCCTCCACTTT; CDR3aa: CASSLGGATVSPLHF
abundance: few; j_gene: TRBJ2-2; v_gene: TRBV19; d_gene: -; CDR3nt: TGTGCCAGTAGTATAAATTTGATCGGGGAGCTGTTTTTT; CDR3aa: CASSINLIGELFF
abundance: many; j_gene: TRBJ1-2; v_gene: TRBV7-2; d_gene: -; CDR3nt: TGTGCCAGCAGCTTGACGCGGAGCTACACCTTC; CDR3aa: CASSLTRSYTF
abundance: many; j_gene: TRBJ1-5; v_gene: TRBV15; d_gene: -; CDR3nt: TGTGCCACCAGCTACACACGACAGGTATATCAGCCCCAGCATTTT; CDR3aa: CATSYTRQVYQPQHF
abundance: many; j_gene: TRBJ2-5; v_gene: TRBV4-2; d_gene: TRBD2; CDR3nt: TGTGCCAGCAGCCAAAGAACTAGCGGTGAGGAGGCCCAGTACTTC; CDR3aa: CASSQRTSGEEAQYF
abundance: many; j_gene: TRBJ2-5; v_gene: TRBV7-2; d_gene: -; CDR3nt: TGTGCCAGCAGCTTAATGGCGGGGTCCATACAAGAGACCCAGTACTTC; CDR3aa: CASSLMAGSIQETQYF
abundance: many; j_gene: TRBJ2-5; v_gene: TRBV4-1; d_gene: -; CDR3nt: TGCGCCAGCAGCCAAGACAGGACCCCAGAGACCCAGTACTTC; CDR3aa: CASSQDRTPETQYF
abundance: many; j_gene: TRBJ1-1; v_gene: TRBV20-1; d_gene: -; CDR3nt: TGCAGTGCGCGACGTCTTCAGGGGAGTACTGAAGCTTTCTTT; CDR3aa: CSARRLQGSTEAFF
abundance: -; j_gene: TRBJ2-4; v_gene: TRBV20-1; d_gene: -; CDR3nt: TGCAGTGCTAGAGATCCAATCGGGTTTGGGGCGACAGCCAAAAACATTCAGTACTTC; CDR3aa: CSARDPIGFGATAKNIQYF
abundance: many; j_gene: TRBJ2-4; v_gene: TRBV7-2; d_gene: -; CDR3nt: TGTGCCAGCAGCTTAGGAGGGAACCAAAACATTCAGTACTTC; CDR3aa: CASSLGGNQNIQYF
abundance: -; j_gene: TRBJ1-2; v_gene: TRBV23-1; d_gene: TRBD1; CDR3nt: TGCGCCAGCAGTCCCCTCGTCCCGGGACAGGGGGCGAACTATGGCTACACCTTC; CDR3aa: CASSPLVPGQGANYGYTF
abundance: -; j_gene: TRBJ2-5; v_gene: TRBV4-1; d_gene: TRBD1; CDR3nt: TGCGCCAGCAGCCAACTGGGACAGGGACCTTCCCAAGAGACCCAGTACTTC; CDR3aa: CASSQLGQGPSQETQYF
abundance: many; j_gene: TRBJ1-2; v_gene: TRBV7-2; d_gene: -; CDR3nt: TGTGCCAGCAGCTTAGGTGTCGTCGGGTTGGGTGGCTACACCTTC; CDR3aa: CASSLGVVGLGGYTF
abundance: many; j_gene: TRBJ2-5; v_gene: TRBV10-3; d_gene: -; CDR3nt: TGTGCCACAGGACCGCAAGAGACGACCCAGTACTTC; CDR3aa: CATGPQETTQYF
abundance: few; j_gene: TRBJ2-5; v_gene: TRBV14; d_gene: -; CDR3nt: TGTGCCAGCAGCCATCTCGGGGAAGAGACCCAGTACTTC; CDR3aa: CASSHLGEETQYF
abundance: many; j_gene: TRBJ2-7; v_gene: TRBV4-2; d_gene: TRBD2; CDR3nt: TGTGCCAGCAGCCGGGTACTAGCGGGGGACTCCTACGAGCAGTACTTC; CDR3aa: CASSRVLAGDSYEQYF
abundance: many; j_gene: TRBJ1-2; v_gene: TRBV7-8; d_gene: TRBD1; CDR3nt: TGTGCCAGCAGCTCCGCGACAGGGGAGGAGGGCTACACCTTC; CDR3aa: CASSSATGEEGYTF
abundance: many; j_gene: TRBJ1-2; v_gene: TRBV6-5; d_gene: -; CDR3nt: TGTGCCAGCAGTTACGTGGGCCCCTCAGGGGGCTACACCTTC; CDR3aa: CASSYVGPSGGYTF
abundance: many; j_gene: TRBJ1-2; v_gene: TRBV28; d_gene: -; CDR3nt: TGTGCCAGCAGTTTATCGGGGGGCCGGCTCGGGCACTATGGCTACACCTTC; CDR3aa: CASSLSGGRLGHYGYTF
abundance: -; j_gene: TRBJ2-2; v_gene: TRBV2; d_gene: -; CDR3nt: TGTGCCAGCAGTGAAATAGGACAGTTGAACACCGGGGAGCTGTTTTTT; CDR3aa: CASSEIGQLNTGELFF
abundance: many; j_gene: TRBJ2-1; v_gene: TRBV4-3; d_gene: -; CDR3nt: TGCGCCAGCAGCCAAGACTCAGGCCCTAATGAGCAGTTCTTC; CDR3aa: CASSQDSGPNEQFF
abundance: many; j_gene: TRBJ1-2; v_gene: TRBV29-1; d_gene: -; CDR3nt: TGCAGCGTTGAACAGAGACAAAACTATGGCTACACCTTC; CDR3aa: CSVEQRQNYGYTF
abundance: few; j_gene: TRBJ1-4; v_gene: TRBV7-6; d_gene: -; CDR3nt: TGTGCCAGCAGTTTAGGGGGACAAAGGGAAAAACTGTTTTTT; CDR3aa: CASSLGGQREKLFF
abundance: many; j_gene: TRBJ1-4; v_gene: TRBV4-1; d_gene: -; CDR3nt: TGCGCCAGCAGCCATAACAGGAATGAAAAACTGTTTTTT; CDR3aa: CASSHNRNEKLFF
abundance: many; j_gene: TRBJ1-1; v_gene: TRBV10-2; d_gene: -; CDR3nt: TGCGCCAGCAGTGCCCAGTCGGCAGGGCCCACTGAAGCTTTCTTT; CDR3aa: CASSAQSAGPTEAFF
abundance: many; j_gene: TRBJ1-6; v_gene: TRBV6-5; d_gene: -; CDR3nt: TGTGCCAGCAGTTACTCTGGTTTAAACCGATATAATTCACCCCTCCACTTT; CDR3aa: CASSYSGLNRYNSPLHF
abundance: -; j_gene: TRBJ2-5; v_gene: TRBV20-1; d_gene: -; CDR3nt: TGCAGTGCTCCTCTAGCGAACCAAGAGACCCAGTACTTC; CDR3aa: CSAPLANQETQYF
abundance: many; j_gene: TRBJ2-2; v_gene: TRBV5-1; d_gene: -; CDR3nt: TGCGCCAGCAGCTTGGTGGGTGAGAACACCGGGGAGCTGTTTTTT; CDR3aa: CASSLVGENTGELFF
abundance: many; j_gene: TRBJ2-7; v_gene: TRBV20-1; d_gene: TRBD1; CDR3nt: TGCAGTGCCGAAGGACAGGGAGGCCACGAGCAGTACTTC; CDR3aa: CSAEGQGGHEQYF
abundance: many; j_gene: TRBJ1-5; v_gene: TRBV6-2/TRBV6-3; d_gene: TRBD1; CDR3nt: TGTGCCAGCAGTTACTCTGGGACAGGGGGAGGACAGCCCCAGCATTTT; CDR3aa: CASSYSGTGGGQPQHF
abundance: many; j_gene: TRBJ2-1; v_gene: TRBV28; d_gene: -; CDR3nt: TGTGCCAGCAGTTTTCCCGGTTCAATCAATGAGCAGTTCTTC; CDR3aa: CASSFPGSINEQFF
abundance: many; j_gene: TRBJ1-5; v_gene: TRBV12-3/TRBV12-4; d_gene: -; CDR3nt: TGTGCCAGCAGCTTATCCGGGGGAAATCAGCCCCAGCATTTT; CDR3aa: CASSLSGGNQPQHF
abundance: -; j_gene: TRBJ1-1; v_gene: TRBV6-5; d_gene: -; CDR3nt: TGTGCCAGCACCAGAATAGGCGCTGAAGCTTTCTTT; CDR3aa: CASTRIGAEAFF
abundance: many; j_gene: TRBJ1-5; v_gene: TRBV20-1; d_gene: -; CDR3nt: TGCAGTGGCAGGGATAGCAATCAGCCCCAGCATTTT; CDR3aa: CSGRDSNQPQHF
abundance: -; j_gene: TRBJ1-4; v_gene: TRBV28; d_gene: -; CDR3nt: TGTGCCAGCAGTTCCTCGACAGGACTTAAACTGTTTTTT; CDR3aa: CASSSSTGLKLFF
abundance: -; j_gene: TRBJ2-1; v_gene: TRBV6-4; d_gene: -; CDR3nt: TGTGCCAGACGTGGATCACGGGACAATGAGCAGTTCTTC; CDR3aa: CARRGSRDNEQFF
abundance: many; j_gene: TRBJ1-6; v_gene: TRBV20-1; d_gene: -; CDR3nt: TGCAGTGCTAGAGATAAGGGCTCCTATAATTCACCCCTCCACTTT; CDR3aa: CSARDKGSYNSPLHF
abundance: -; j_gene: TRBJ2-5; v_gene: TRBV29-1; d_gene: TRBD1; CDR3nt: TGCAGCGTGGCCGGACAGGGGGGTTTGATTGAGACCCAGTACTTC; CDR3aa: CSVAGQGGLIETQYF
abundance: few; j_gene: TRBJ2-1; v_gene: TRBV28; d_gene: -; CDR3nt: TGTGCCAGCAGTTTCGCTGGGGGACCACTCTACAATGAGCAGTTCTTC; CDR3aa: CASSFAGGPLYNEQFF
abundance: -; j_gene: TRBJ2-3; v_gene: TRBV2; d_gene: -; CDR3nt: TGTGCCACCATAACAGGAGATACGCAGTATTTT; CDR3aa: CATITGDTQYF
abundance: many; j_gene: TRBJ1-2; v_gene: TRBV7-9; d_gene: -; CDR3nt: TGTGCCAGCAGCCCTCCGGGAGGGGGGGACTATGGCTACACCTTC; CDR3aa: CASSPPGGGDYGYTF
abundance: -; j_gene: TRBJ2-3; v_gene: TRBV29-1; d_gene: -; CDR3nt: TGCAGCGTTGGAGTTCGGGGACATCTCACAGATACGCAGTATTTT; CDR3aa: CSVGVRGHLTDTQYF